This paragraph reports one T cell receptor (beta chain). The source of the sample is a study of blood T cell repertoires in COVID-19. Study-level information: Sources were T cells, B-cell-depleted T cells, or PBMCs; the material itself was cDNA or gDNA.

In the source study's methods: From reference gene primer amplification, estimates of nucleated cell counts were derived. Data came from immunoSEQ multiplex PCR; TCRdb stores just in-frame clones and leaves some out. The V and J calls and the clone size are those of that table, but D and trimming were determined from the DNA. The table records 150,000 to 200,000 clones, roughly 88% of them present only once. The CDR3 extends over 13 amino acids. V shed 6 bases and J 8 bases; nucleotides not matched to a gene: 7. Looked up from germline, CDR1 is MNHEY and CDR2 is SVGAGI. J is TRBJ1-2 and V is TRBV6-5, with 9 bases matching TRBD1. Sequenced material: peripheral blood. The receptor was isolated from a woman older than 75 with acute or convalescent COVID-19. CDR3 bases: TGTGCCAGCAGCCGGGGACAGGGCTACGGCTACACCTTC. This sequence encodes CASSRGQGYGYTF.